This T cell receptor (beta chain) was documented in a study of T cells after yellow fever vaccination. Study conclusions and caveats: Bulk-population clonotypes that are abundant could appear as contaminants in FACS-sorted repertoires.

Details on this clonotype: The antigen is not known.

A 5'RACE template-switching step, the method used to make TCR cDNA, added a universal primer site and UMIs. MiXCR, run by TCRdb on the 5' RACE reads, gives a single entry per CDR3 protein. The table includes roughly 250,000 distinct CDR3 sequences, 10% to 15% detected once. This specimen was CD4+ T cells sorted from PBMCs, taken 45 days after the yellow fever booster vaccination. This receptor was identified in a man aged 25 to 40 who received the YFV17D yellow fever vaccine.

Here the CDR3 reads CASSQEGGTGGYTF. In DNA, the CDR3 is TGTGCCAGCAGCCAAGAAGGAGGGACGGGCGGCTACACCTTC. The chain carries TRBV4-2 and TRBJ1-2; maybe TRBD1 (5 bases). Trimming stripped 0 bases from V and 8 bases from J, with 13 bases between. CDR1 is LGHNA and CDR2 is YNFKEQ in the germline V gene. The CDR3 loop spans 14 amino acids.